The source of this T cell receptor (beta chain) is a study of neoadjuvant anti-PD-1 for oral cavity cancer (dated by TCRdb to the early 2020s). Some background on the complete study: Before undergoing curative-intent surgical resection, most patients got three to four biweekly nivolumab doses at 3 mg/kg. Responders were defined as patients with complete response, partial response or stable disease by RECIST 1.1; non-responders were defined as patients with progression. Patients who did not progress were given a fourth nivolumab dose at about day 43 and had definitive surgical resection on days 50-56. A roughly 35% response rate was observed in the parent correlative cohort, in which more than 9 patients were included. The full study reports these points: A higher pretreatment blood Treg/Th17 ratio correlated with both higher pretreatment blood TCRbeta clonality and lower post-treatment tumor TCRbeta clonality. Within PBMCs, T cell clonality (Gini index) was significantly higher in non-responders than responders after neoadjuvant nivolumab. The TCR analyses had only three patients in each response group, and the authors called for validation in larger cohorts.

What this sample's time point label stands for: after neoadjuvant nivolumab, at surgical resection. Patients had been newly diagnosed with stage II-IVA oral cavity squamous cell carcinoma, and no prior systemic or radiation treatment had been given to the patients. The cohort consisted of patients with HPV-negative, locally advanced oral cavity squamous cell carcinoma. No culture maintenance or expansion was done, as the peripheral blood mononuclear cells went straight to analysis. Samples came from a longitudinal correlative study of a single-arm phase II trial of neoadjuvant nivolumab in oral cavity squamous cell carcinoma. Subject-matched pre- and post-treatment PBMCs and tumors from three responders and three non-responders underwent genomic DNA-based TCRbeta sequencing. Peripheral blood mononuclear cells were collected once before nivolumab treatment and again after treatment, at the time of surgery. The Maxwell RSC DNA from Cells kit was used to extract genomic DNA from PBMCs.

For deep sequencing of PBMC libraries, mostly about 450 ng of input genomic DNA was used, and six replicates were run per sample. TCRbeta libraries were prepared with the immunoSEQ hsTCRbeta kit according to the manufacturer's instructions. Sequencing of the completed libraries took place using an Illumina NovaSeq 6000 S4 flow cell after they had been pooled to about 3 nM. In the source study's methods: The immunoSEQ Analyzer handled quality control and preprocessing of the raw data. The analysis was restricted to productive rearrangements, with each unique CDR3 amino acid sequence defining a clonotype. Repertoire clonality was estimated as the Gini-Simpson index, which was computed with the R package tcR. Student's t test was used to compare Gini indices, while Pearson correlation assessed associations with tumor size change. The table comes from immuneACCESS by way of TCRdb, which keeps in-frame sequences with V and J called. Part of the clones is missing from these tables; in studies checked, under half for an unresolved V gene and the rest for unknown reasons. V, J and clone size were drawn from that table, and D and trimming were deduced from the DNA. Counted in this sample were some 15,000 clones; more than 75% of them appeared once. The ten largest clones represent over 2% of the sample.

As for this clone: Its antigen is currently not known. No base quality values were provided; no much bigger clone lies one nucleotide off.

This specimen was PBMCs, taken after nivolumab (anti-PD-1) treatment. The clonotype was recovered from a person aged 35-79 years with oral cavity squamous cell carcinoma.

The CDR3 region: CASGAGHTDTQYF. The nucleotide sequence reads TGTGCCAGCGGGGCGGGTCACACAGATACGCAGTATTTT. The V and J genes are TRBV6-4 and TRBJ2-3; the D gene may be TRBD1 or TRBD2, since each aligns over 5 bases. CDR1 and CDR2, per the germline V gene, are MRHNA and SNTAGT. Including the terminal cysteine and phenylalanine, the CDR3 comprises 13 residues. Just CDR3 DNA is preserved here, 39 bases in frame from base 1. V loses 8 bases of germline sequence and J loses 2 bases, and the interval between the two ends is 11 bases.